The 21 T cell receptor beta chains given below trace back to one sample, sequenced in a study of T cells in localized non-small cell lung cancer (dated by TCRdb to 2020 to 2022). The library came from the immunoSEQ multiplex PCR assay. TCRdb retrieved this table from immuneACCESS and kept in-frame rearrangements only. Not all clones are present; in checked studies, unresolved V genes account for under half, and no reason is known for the remainder. This sample gives around 33,000 clones in total; almost 85% of them show up just once. The ten biggest clones cover roughly 17% of the sample. The sequences come from peripheral blood, collected before any cancer treatment. The receptors originated from a male donor older than 55 with stage III squamous cell lung carcinoma.

This clone was counted once. The chain uses TRBV30 and TRBJ2-1; 13 nucleotides match TRBD2. The J segment lost 10 bases and the V segment lost 3 bases, leaving 12 bases of the junction unmatched. Germline lookup yields CDR1 GTSNPN and CDR2 SVGIG (reference sequence). The CDR3 runs 16 residues. The CDR3 reads CAWRAGTSGTQGEQFF. CDR3 nucleotides: TGTGCCTGGAGGGCCGGGACTAGCGGGACCCAGGGCGAGCAGTTCTTC.

This clone was seen a handful of times. V usage is TRBV6-4 and J usage is TRBJ1-1; D is perhaps TRBD1 (5 bases). This CDR3 region has 13 residues. Trimming cost V 6 bases and J 6 bases, with 14 bases left between them. CDR1 is MRHNA and CDR2 is SNTAGT in the germline V gene. The CDR3 sequence: CASSQRGDAEAFF. CDR3 bases: TGTGCCAGCAGCCAAAGGGGTGACGCTGAAGCTTTCTTT.

This chain links TRBV19 with TRBJ1-2; 7 bases are shared with TRBD1. V shed 5 bases and J 4 bases; nucleotides not matched to a gene: 10. The CDR3 spans 15 residues. Germline CDR1 and CDR2: LNHDA and SQIVND (reference sequence). CDR3 DNA: TGTGCCAGTAGTCTTGGACAGGCCAATATCTATGGCTACACCTTC. Translation: CASSLGQANIYGYTF. Full variable domain (rest looked up from reference TRBV19 and TRBJ1-2): DGGITQSPKYLFRKEGQNVTLSCEQNLNHDAMYWYRQDPGQGLRLIYYSQIVNDFQKGDIAEGYSVSREKKESFPLTVTSAQKNPTAFYLCASSLGQANIYGYTFGSGTRLTVV.

The J gene is TRBJ2-1, the V gene TRBV10-2; TRBD1 might be the D (5 bases). V dropped 2 bases and J dropped 12 bases, with 11 bases sitting between them. Looked up from germline, CDR1 is WSHSY and CDR2 is SAAADI. This CDR3 spans 12 amino acids. The CDR3 loop is CASSEEGARQFF. CDR3 bases: TGCGCCAGCAGTGAGGAAGGGGCGCGGCAGTTCTTC.

This rearrangement joins TRBV5-4 to TRBJ1-2; 8 nucleotides match TRBD1. CDR1 is SGHNT, CDR2 YYREEE, per germline (reference sequence). The J segment lost 4 bases and the V segment lost 2 bases, leaving 7 bases of the junction unmatched. This CDR3 comprises 15 residues. CDR3 amino acids: CASSFRQGATYGYTF. In DNA, the CDR3 is TGTGCCAGCAGCTTTCGGCAGGGGGCGACCTATGGCTACACCTTC.

The rearrangement uses TRBV5-1 and TRBJ1-2; tentatively, D is TRBD1 (5 bases). Between the trimmed V and J ends, which lost 2 bases and 4 bases, there was a span of 15 bases. CDR1 is SGHRS, CDR2 YFSETQ, per germline. CDR3 size: 15 residues. CDR3 coding DNA: TGCGCCAGCAGCTTCGACAGCGATAGTCCCTATGGCTACACCTTC. Translating gives CASSFDSDSPYGYTF.

The J gene is TRBJ2-3, the V gene TRBV15, with D uncertain. Looked up from germline, CDR1 is LNHNV and CDR2 is YYDKDF (reference sequence). The CDR3 contains 14 residues. Trimming pared 0 bases from V and 2 bases from J, leaving 6 bases between. CDR3 nucleotide sequence: TGTGCCACCAGCAGAGATGCGTACACAGATACGCAGTATTTT. Translating it yields CATSRDAYTDTQYF.

The chain has TRBV14 and TRBJ1-1, with D perhaps matching TRBD1 (5 bases). The CDR3 length is 14 residues. V gave up 6 bases and J gave up 1 base, with 12 bases separating them. CDR1 and CDR2 (germline): SGHDN, FVKESK. CDR3 sequence (DNA): TGTGCCAGCAGAGGCTCGGGGGGGAACACTGAAGCTTTCTTT. Translation gives CASRGSGGNTEAFF.

The chain combines TRBV5-1 with TRBJ2-7, with 7 bases matching TRBD1. The J segment lost 0 bases and the V segment lost 3 bases, leaving 6 bases of the junction unmatched. CDR3 length equals 15 residues. Germline values: CDR1 SGHRS, CDR2 YFSETQ. The CDR3 DNA follows: TGCGCCAGCAGCTCGGGACAGCGTAGCTCCTACGAGCAGTACTTC. Protein sequence: CASSSGQRSSYEQYF. Complete variable domain (other parts from reference TRBV5-1 and TRBJ2-7): KAGVTQTPRYLIKTRGQQVTLSCSPISGHRSVSWYQQTPGQGLQFLFEYFSETQRNKGNFPGRFSGRQFSNSRSEMNVSTLELGDSALYLCASSSGQRSSYEQYFGPGTRLTVT.

This clone was seen just once. This chain connects TRBV5-1 to TRBJ2-1; 7 nucleotides align to TRBD2. V trimming: 0 bases; J trimming: 0 bases; junction bases outside the gene matches: 6. There are 17 residues in the CDR3. Germline V lookup: CDR1 SGHRS, CDR2 YFSETQ. In DNA form, the CDR3 reads TGCGCCAGCAGCTTGGTATCAGGACTAGACTCCTACAATGAGCAGTTCTTC. Its translation is CASSLVSGLDSYNEQFF. Drawing the rest from reference TRBV5-1 and TRBJ2-1, the complete variable domain is KAGVTQTPRYLIKTRGQQVTLSCSPISGHRSVSWYQQTPGQGLQFLFEYFSETQRNKGNFPGRFSGRQFSNSRSEMNVSTLELGDSALYLCASSLVSGLDSYNEQFFGPGTRLTVL.

The gene calls are TRBV18 and TRBJ1-1, with 7 bases matching TRBD1. CDR3 length: 16 residues. J gave up 4 bases and V 6 bases, and 14 bases lay outside the gene matches. Germline CDR1 and CDR2: KGHSH and LQKENI. This chain's CDR3 is CASSLYRGGWGTEAFF. The DNA of the CDR3 is TGTGCCAGCTCTCTCTACAGGGGAGGCTGGGGCACTGAAGCTTTCTTT. Full variable domain (missing parts from reference TRBV18 and TRBJ1-1): NAGVMQNPRHLVRRRGQEARLRCSPMKGHSHVYWYRQLPEEGLKFMVYLQKENIIDESGMPKERFSAEFPKEGPSILRIQQVVRGDSAAYFCASSLYRGGWGTEAFFGQGTRLTVV.

The chain is built from TRBV7-9 and TRBJ1-4, with D perhaps TRBD1 (5 bases). Trimming took 0 bases from V and 11 from J, leaving 13 bases between them. This CDR3 spans 14 amino acids. The germline V gene has CDR1 SEHNR and CDR2 FQNEAQ (reference sequence). Here the CDR3 reads CASSLAGPTVKLFF. CDR3 DNA: TGTGCCAGCAGCTTAGCGGGTCCGACAGTGAAACTGTTTTTT.

The rearrangement uses TRBV5-1 and TRBJ1-1, with D possibly matching TRBD1 (5 bases). The germline gives CDR1 SGHRS, CDR2 YFSETQ. This CDR3 contains 15 residues. V dropped 0 bases and J dropped 5 bases, with 14 bases sitting between them. The chain's CDR3 is CASSLDVGAATEAFF. CDR3 coding DNA: TGCGCCAGCAGCTTGGATGTAGGGGCGGCGACTGAAGCTTTCTTT.

This sequence joins TRBV6-5 and TRBJ2-5, with 7 bases matching TRBD1. The CDR3 is made up of 12 amino acids. The germline V gene encodes CDR1 MNHEY and CDR2 SVGAGI. The trim removed 5 bases at V and 3 bases at J, leaving 0 bases unmatched. CDR3 sequence: CASSDREETQYF. CDR3 bases: TGTGCCAGCAGTGACAGGGAAGAGACCCAGTACTTC.

The chain combines TRBV19 with TRBJ1-4; no definite D call. The germline gives CDR1 LNHDA, CDR2 SQIVND (reference sequence). The V end lost 6 bases, the J end lost 4 bases, and 15 bases lay between the germline ends. The CDR3 is 15 amino acids. The CDR3, as DNA: TGTGCCAGTAGCCGCGACCGGGCTGGTAATGAAAAACTGTTTTTT. Amino acid sequence: CASSRDRAGNEKLFF.

The CDR3 sequence is CSAGRVDGYTF. The CDR3, as DNA: TGCAGTGCAGGCAGAGTGGATGGCTACACCTTC. The chain is built from TRBV20-1 and TRBJ1-2, with D unclear. CDR3 length equals 11 residues. CDR1 is DFQATT and CDR2 is SNEGSKA in the germline V gene (reference sequence). The germline V and J ends were trimmed by 6 bases and 6 bases, with 11 bases remaining between them.

This chain uses TRBV19 with TRBJ2-1, with D hard to call. Trimming pared 4 bases from V and 4 bases from J, leaving 11 bases between. The CDR3 loop spans 14 amino acids. Germline CDR1 and CDR2: LNHDA and SQIVND (reference sequence). DNA of the CDR3: TGTGCCAGTAGTAAGTTGGAGATTTACAATGAGCAGTTCTTC. It yields the protein CASSKLEIYNEQFF.

The chain couples TRBV5-1 to TRBJ2-7; TRBD2 matches 14 bases. V was pared by 0 bases and J by 6 bases, with 2 bases of the junction left unmatched. Germline V lookup: CDR1 SGHRS, CDR2 YFSETQ. The CDR3 consists of 15 residues. CDR3 DNA sequence: TGCGCCAGCAGCTTGGCAGGGACTAGCGGGAGCGAGCAGTACTTC. Protein product: CASSLAGTSGSEQYF.

The V call is TRBV27, the J call TRBJ1-5; 8 bases align to TRBD1. V lost 2 bases, J lost 0 bases, and 6 bases stayed unmatched. The germline V gene has CDR1 MNHEY and CDR2 SMNVEV (reference sequence). The CDR3 is 17 residues long. The CDR3 DNA sequence: TGTGCCAGCAGTTTACGAGGGACAGGTTATAGCAATCAGCCCCAGCATTTT. It is translated as CASSLRGTGYSNQPQHF.

The chain couples TRBV7-9 to TRBJ2-1; 9 positions agree with TRBD1. CDR1 and CDR2 (germline): SEHNR, FQNEAQ (reference sequence). CDR3 length: 15 residues. Germline trimming cut 5 bases from V and 8 bases from J; bases unmatched to any gene: 10. The CDR3: CASSLTGQGGHEQFF. The DNA for the CDR3 is TGTGCCAGCAGCCTAACGGGACAGGGAGGCCATGAGCAGTTCTTC.

The J gene is TRBJ2-3, the V gene TRBV5-4; maybe TRBD1 (5 bases). The CDR3 totals 17 residues. Trimming left V 0 bases short and J 5 bases short, with 19 bases between. CDR1 and CDR2 (germline): SGHNT, YYREEE (reference sequence). The CDR3 DNA sequence: TGTGCCAGCAGCTTGGGGGGCTCGGCTTTCTCTGGAGATACGCAGTATTTT. The encoded protein is CASSLGGSAFSGDTQYF.